This is a list of T cell receptor beta chains from one sample in a study of Graves' ophthalmopathy and Graves' hyperthyroidism. TCRdb passed the multiplex PCR reads through MiXCR, listing each CDR3 protein once. The sample records 450,000 to 600,000 distinct CDR3 sequences, just under 40% being singletons. Input material: peripheral blood or thyroid tissue (not recorded which). These receptors were taken from an adult man with Graves' hyperthyroidism. Both conserved end residues are part of each CDR3. A D gene is named only where the DNA matches it firmly. Some rows mark clone size as missing; the rest say once, few, many or name a class of expanded clone.

v_gene	d_gene	abundance	j_gene	CDR3nt	CDR3aa
TRBV28	.	.	TRBJ1-1	TGTGCCAGCACGGCCCACACTGAAGCTTTCTTT	CASTAHTEAFF
TRBV7-9	TRBD2	.	TRBJ2-1	TGTGCCAGCAGCTTAAAGCTAGCGGTCTACAATGAGCAGTTCTTC	CASSLKLAVYNEQFF
TRBV6-1	.	few	TRBJ2-2	TGTGCCAGCAGTGAATTGGTAGGACTCACCGGGGAGCTGTTTTTT	CASSELVGLTGELFF
TRBV6-5	.	.	TRBJ2-2	TGTGCCAGCAGTTACTTACAGAACACCGGGGAGCTGCTTTTT	CASSYLQNTGELLF
TRBV20-1	.	many	TRBJ1-1	TGCAGTGCTATTTCCGGGACGGTGAACACTGAAGCTTTCTTT	CSAISGTVNTEAFF
TRBV5-8	TRBD1	few	TRBJ2-5	TGTGCCAGCAGCTGGGGACAGCTACAAGAGACCCAGTACTTC	CASSWGQLQETQYF
TRBV6-1	.	.	TRBJ1-6	TGTGCCAGCAGTGAAGCAGTCTGGGCAGATTATAATTCACCCCTCCACTTT	CASSEAVWADYNSPLHF
TRBV19	.	few	TRBJ2-5	TGTGCCAGTAGTTCGCGACAGTTCCAAGAGACCCAGTACTTC	CASSSRQFQETQYF
TRBV20-1	.	many	TRBJ1-5	TGCAGTGCAACCGGGGGACTCGACCAGCCCCAGCATTTT	CSATGGLDQPQHF
TRBV10-3	.	.	TRBJ1-1	TGTGCCATCAGTGACTTCCGGACAGTAAACACTGAAGCTTTCTTT	CAISDFRTVNTEAFF
TRBV10-3	.	many	TRBJ1-2	TGTGCCATCAACTCAGTGGGGAGAGGTGGCTACACCTTC	CAINSVGRGGYTF
TRBV12-3/TRBV12-4	TRBD2	.	TRBJ2-2	TGTGCCAGCAGACCCGGGGGGGGTAGGGGCGGGAAGCTGTTTTTT	CASRPGGGRGGKLFF
TRBV10-3	.	.	TRBJ2-7	TGTGCCATCAGTGAGGCGGGGAACTACGAGCAGTACTTC	CAISEAGNYEQYF
TRBV6-5	.	.	TRBJ1-2	TGTGCCAGCAGTGAATGGGCAGAAAGCTCCTATGGCTACACCTTC	CASSEWAESSYGYTF
TRBV9	.	.	TRBJ2-5	TGTGCCAGCAGCGTAGCTACTACCAGGGCTCATCAAGAGACCCAGTACTTC	CASSVATTRAHQETQYF
TRBV20-1	TRBD1	many	TRBJ1-1	TGCAGTGCTAGAGTTGGGGACAGGTGGGGACATACGGCTTTCTTT	CSARVGDRWGHTAFF
TRBV3-1	.	few	TRBJ2-7	TGTGCCAGCAGCCAGAACAACAGGGTTACCTACGAGCAGTACTTC	CASSQNNRVTYEQYF
TRBV7-9	TRBD2	many	TRBJ2-2	TGTGCCAAGAGGACTAGCGGGGACACCGGGGAGCTGTTTTTT	CAKRTSGDTGELFF